This is a list of T cell receptor beta chains from one sample in a study of blood T cells in healthy people across ages. TCRdb re-analysed the 5' RACE reads in MiXCR, keeping a single row per CDR3 protein. The sample includes 550,000 to 700,000 distinct CDR3 sequences, about 25% of them seen just once. The material sequenced was blood. These receptors all come from a woman in her sixties or seventies in good health. Each CDR3 is given without its conserved first and last residue. The order of the fields is J gene, V gene, CDR3 protein.

TRBJ2-5,TRBV19,ASSISAAKETQY
TRBJ2-1,TRBV7-2,ASSLPGTYNEQF
TRBJ2-3,TRBV12-3/TRBV12-4,ASSLEVVGNTQY
TRBJ1-6,TRBV12-3/TRBV12-4,ASSFGLQDYNSPLH
TRBJ2-5,TRBV6-5,ASSYPGTQETQY
TRBJ1-2,TRBV6-5,ASSYSIRGLDGYT
TRBJ1-1,TRBV6-6,ASSSIEAF
TRBJ2-1,TRBV7-2,ASSQLASYNEQF
TRBJ1-3,TRBV5-1,ASSSTGGSGNTIY
TRBJ2-1,TRBV19,ASSMSSHSYNEQF
TRBJ2-7,TRBV3-1,ASSQLPRGGVAYEQY
TRBJ2-7,TRBV20-1,SARVSGSYEQY
TRBJ2-5,TRBV9,ASSVAPGQGSQETQY
TRBJ1-6,TRBV20-1,SATQGSYNSPLH
TRBJ1-3,TRBV12-3/TRBV12-4,ASSNTGQGASGNTIY
TRBJ1-4,TRBV2,ASRSQGDRSEKLF